This entry is about one T cell receptor (beta chain). These data belong to a study of blood T cell repertoires in COVID-19. About the research overall: T cells, B-cell-depleted T cells, or PBMCs supplied cDNA or gDNA.

J was trimmed by 5 bases and V by 6 bases; bases with no gene match: 9. Germline-derived CDR1 and CDR2 are SGHVS and FNYEAQ. This CDR3 contains 15 residues. Participants spanned ages about 18 to 89 years and resided in roughly 22 US areas. As processed by the authors: The assay estimated nucleated cells by amplifying reference gene primers. Method: immunoSEQ multiplex PCR; TCRdb's copy keeps in-frame clones and lacks some. V, J and clone size are taken as reported in that table, and D and trimming were inferred from the DNA itself. The sample carries some 330,000 clones, 80% to 90% recorded once. This sequence joins TRBV7-6 and TRBJ2-2; 7 nucleotides align to TRBD1. The clonotype was recovered from a middle-aged man in a cohort exposed to, infected with or recovered from COVID-19 (not recorded which). Sequenced input: PBMCs or T cells enriched from blood (not recorded which). The CDR3 loop is CASSPRGRGTGELFF. The DNA for the CDR3 is TGTGCCAGCAGTCCCCGGGGCAGGGGGACCGGGGAGCTGTTTTTT.